The 15 T cell receptor beta chains listed next were all sequenced from one sample in a study of beta chain features in type 1 diabetes. Study-wide results and limits: Shorter TCRB CDR3s, moderately but significantly so, were found in Type 1 diabetes patients in all four CD4+ subsets.

The whole isolated RNA underwent reverse transcription, so sequencing captured expressed TCRB transcripts. TCRdb's table, derived via immunoSEQ multiplex PCR, lists solely in-frame clones and lacks some. The sample has 550,000 to 850,000 clones; roughly an eighth are singletons. These receptors lack a known antigen. Sequenced input: naive CD4+ T cells from blood. The receptors stem from a man aged 18 to 30 with type 1 diabetes.

This rearrangement joins TRBV27 to TRBJ2-7, with D possibly being TRBD1 (5 bases). CDR1 is MNHEY and CDR2 is SMNVEV in the germline V gene (reference sequence). The CDR3 totals 13 residues. Trimming took off 5 bases at V and 6 bases at J, with 14 bases between the two ends. CDR3 loop: CASSPTKGFEQYF. CDR3 nucleotides: TGTGCCAGCAGTCCCACCAAGGGGTTCGAGCAGTACTTC.

V is TRBV5-4 and J is TRBJ1-1, with D possibly being TRBD1 (5 bases). Trimming took 4 bases from V and 7 from J, leaving 11 bases between them. Germline V lookup: CDR1 SGHNT, CDR2 YYREEE (reference sequence). CDR3 length: 12 residues. The CDR3 DNA sequence: TGTGCCAGCAGCCGAACGGGGGGTGAAGCTTTCTTT. The encoded protein is CASSRTGGEAFF.

Only a few counts were recorded for this clone. The V and J genes are TRBV19 and TRBJ1-2, with a weak D call TRBD1 (5 bases). V lost 6 bases and J lost 4, with 15 bases in between. This CDR3 is built from 14 residues. Germline-derived CDR1 and CDR2 are LNHDA and SQIVND (reference sequence). CDR3 loop: CASRSRDGIYGYTF. CDR3 sequence (DNA): TGTGCCAGTAGGAGCCGGGACGGAATCTATGGCTACACCTTC.

This clone was observed a few times. This sample also contains other DNA sequences that code for the same CDR3. The V and J genes are TRBV30 and TRBJ1-5, with a tentative D call TRBD1 (6 bases). V lost 0 bases and J 9 bases, leaving 6 bases between the germline ends. The CDR3 spans 11 residues. Germline V gene data show CDR1 as GTSNPN and CDR2 as SVGIG (reference sequence). In nucleotides, the CDR3 is TGTGCCTGGAGTGTAGGGGGGCCCCAGCATTTT. This encodes CAWSVGGPQHF. The whole variable domain, remainder taken from reference TRBV30 and TRBJ1-5, is SQTIHQWPATLVQPVGSPLSLECTVEGTSNPNLYWYRQAAGRGLQLLFYSVGIGQISSEVPQNLSASRPQDRQFILSSKKLLLSDSGFYLCAWSVGGPQHFGDGTRLSIL.

This clone was counted a few times. The chain combines TRBV11-2 with TRBJ2-1; 9 bases agree with TRBD2. Per the germline V gene, CDR1 is SGHAT and CDR2 is FQNNGV. After removal of 1 base from V and 4 bases from J, the junction contained 5 bases not matched to a gene. The CDR3 has 16 residues. The CDR3 spells CASSLVRAGGYNEQFF. CDR3 nucleotides: TGTGCCAGCAGCTTAGTGAGAGCGGGGGGATACAATGAGCAGTTCTTC.

The rearrangement joins TRBV11-2 to TRBJ1-5, with D possibly matching TRBD1 (5 bases). Trimming took 5 bases from V and 6 from J, leaving 23 bases between them. The CDR3 runs 17 residues. Germline V gives CDR1 SGHAT, CDR2 FQNNGV. CDR3 in DNA: TGTGCCAGCAGCCAGACAGCATGGCCGGCCTCTGGTCAGCCCCAGCATTTT. Encoded protein: CASSQTAWPASGQPQHF.

This clone was counted between two and nine times. The chain links TRBV5-4 to TRBJ2-3, with D unresolved. This CDR3 spans 15 amino acids. In germline, CDR1 is SGHNT, CDR2 YYREEE (reference sequence). The V end lost 0 bases, the J end lost 2 bases, and 10 bases lay between the germline ends. The CDR3 nucleotides read TGTGCCAGCAGCTTGGTGAGTGCCGACACAGATACGCAGTATTTT. It codes for CASSLVSADTDTQYF.

This clone has a single count. This chain uses TRBV6-5 with TRBJ1-1; tentative D call: TRBD1 (5 bases). V was trimmed by 1 base and J by 1 base, leaving 10 bases between them. Germline values: CDR1 MNHEY, CDR2 SVGAGI. The CDR3 runs 15 residues. CDR3 in DNA: TGTGCCAGCAGTTACTTGGGACCGGGGAACACTGAAGCTTTCTTT. This gives the protein CASSYLGPGNTEAFF.

This clone was counted once. The CDR3 region has the DNA TGCGCCAGCAGCTTGGTGGCAGGGCCCACTGAAGCTTTCTTT. Amino acid sequence: CASSLVAGPTEAFF. The chain combines TRBV5-1 with TRBJ1-1, with a weak D call TRBD1 (5 bases). Germline V gene lookup returns CDR1 SGHRS and CDR2 YFSETQ. Between the trimmed V and J ends, which lost 0 bases and 4 bases, there was a span of 10 bases. CDR3 size: 14 residues.

This clone was counted a few times. The CDR3 loop is CAISESAGVRDTQYF. CDR3 DNA: TGTGCCATCAGTGAGTCGGCGGGAGTGAGAGATACGCAGTATTTT. The genes are TRBV10-3 and TRBJ2-3; 7 bases line up with TRBD2. J lost 5 bases, V lost 0 bases, and 5 bases had no gene match. Germline CDR1 reads ENHRY; CDR2 reads SYGVKD. This CDR3 is 15 amino acids long.

V and J are TRBV5-6 and TRBJ2-5; D gene uncertain. CDR3 length: 13 residues. Deletions cut 1 base from V and 3 bases from J, with 7 bases between. Per the germline V gene, CDR1 is SGHDT and CDR2 is YYEEEE. CDR3 bases: TGTGCCAGCAGCTTGTACGGTAAAGAGACCCAGTACTTC. It is translated as CASSLYGKETQYF.

A few counts support this clone. The CDR3 bases are TGTGCCAGCCGAGGGGATGGCAATCAGCCCCAGCATTTT. Protein product: CASRGDGNQPQHF. The chain carries TRBV6-6 and TRBJ1-5; possible D gene TRBD1, 5 bases. The CDR3 totals 13 residues. V dropped 8 bases and J dropped 2 bases, with 10 bases sitting between them. From germline, CDR1 is MNHNY and CDR2 SVGAGI (reference sequence).

This clone was found a few times. The chain uses TRBV21-1 and TRBJ2-5. TRBV21-1 is a listed pseudogene. CDR3 length equals 13 residues. The CDR3 loop reads CASSPSPQETQYF. In DNA form, the CDR3 reads TGTGCCAGCAGCCCCAGCCCACAAGAGACCCAGTACTTC.

This clone turned up a few times. This chain connects TRBV29-1 to TRBJ1-2; the D is unclear. This CDR3 spans 12 amino acids. With 5 bases removed from V and 2 bases from J, the gap between germline ends came to 9 bases. Looked up from germline, CDR1 is SQVTM and CDR2 is ANQGSEA. This CDR3 is CSVNGGNYGYTF. The CDR3 DNA follows: TGCAGCGTTAATGGAGGGAACTATGGCTACACCTTC.

The J gene is TRBJ1-2, the V gene TRBV14; D unresolved. CDR1 and CDR2 from the germline V gene are SGHDN and FVKESK. The CDR3 extends over 13 amino acids. The germline V and J ends were trimmed by 2 bases and 7 bases, with 11 bases remaining between them. The CDR3, as DNA: TGTGCCAGCAGCCAAATAACCGGCGGTGGCTACACCTTC. Its translation is CASSQITGGGYTF. The whole variable domain, filled in from reference TRBV14 and TRBJ1-2, reads EAGVTQFPSHSVIEKGQTVTLRCDPISGHDNLYWYRRVMGKEIKFLLHFVKESKQDESGMPNNRFLAERTGGTYSTLKVQPAELEDSGVYFCASSQITGGGYTFGSGTRLTVV.